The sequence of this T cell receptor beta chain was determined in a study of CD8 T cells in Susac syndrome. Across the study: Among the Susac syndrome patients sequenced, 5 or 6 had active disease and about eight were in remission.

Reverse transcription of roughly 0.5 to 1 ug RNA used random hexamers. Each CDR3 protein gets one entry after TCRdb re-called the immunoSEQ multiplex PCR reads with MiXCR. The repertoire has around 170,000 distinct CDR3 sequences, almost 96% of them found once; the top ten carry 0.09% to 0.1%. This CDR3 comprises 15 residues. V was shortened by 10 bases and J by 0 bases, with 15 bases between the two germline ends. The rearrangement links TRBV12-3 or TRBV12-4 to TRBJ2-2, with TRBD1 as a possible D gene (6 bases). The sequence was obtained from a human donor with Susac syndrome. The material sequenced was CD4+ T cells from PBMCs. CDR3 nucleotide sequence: TGTGCCACTACACCCAGGGGCCCGAACACCGGGGAGCTGTTTTTT. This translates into CATTPRGPNTGELFF.